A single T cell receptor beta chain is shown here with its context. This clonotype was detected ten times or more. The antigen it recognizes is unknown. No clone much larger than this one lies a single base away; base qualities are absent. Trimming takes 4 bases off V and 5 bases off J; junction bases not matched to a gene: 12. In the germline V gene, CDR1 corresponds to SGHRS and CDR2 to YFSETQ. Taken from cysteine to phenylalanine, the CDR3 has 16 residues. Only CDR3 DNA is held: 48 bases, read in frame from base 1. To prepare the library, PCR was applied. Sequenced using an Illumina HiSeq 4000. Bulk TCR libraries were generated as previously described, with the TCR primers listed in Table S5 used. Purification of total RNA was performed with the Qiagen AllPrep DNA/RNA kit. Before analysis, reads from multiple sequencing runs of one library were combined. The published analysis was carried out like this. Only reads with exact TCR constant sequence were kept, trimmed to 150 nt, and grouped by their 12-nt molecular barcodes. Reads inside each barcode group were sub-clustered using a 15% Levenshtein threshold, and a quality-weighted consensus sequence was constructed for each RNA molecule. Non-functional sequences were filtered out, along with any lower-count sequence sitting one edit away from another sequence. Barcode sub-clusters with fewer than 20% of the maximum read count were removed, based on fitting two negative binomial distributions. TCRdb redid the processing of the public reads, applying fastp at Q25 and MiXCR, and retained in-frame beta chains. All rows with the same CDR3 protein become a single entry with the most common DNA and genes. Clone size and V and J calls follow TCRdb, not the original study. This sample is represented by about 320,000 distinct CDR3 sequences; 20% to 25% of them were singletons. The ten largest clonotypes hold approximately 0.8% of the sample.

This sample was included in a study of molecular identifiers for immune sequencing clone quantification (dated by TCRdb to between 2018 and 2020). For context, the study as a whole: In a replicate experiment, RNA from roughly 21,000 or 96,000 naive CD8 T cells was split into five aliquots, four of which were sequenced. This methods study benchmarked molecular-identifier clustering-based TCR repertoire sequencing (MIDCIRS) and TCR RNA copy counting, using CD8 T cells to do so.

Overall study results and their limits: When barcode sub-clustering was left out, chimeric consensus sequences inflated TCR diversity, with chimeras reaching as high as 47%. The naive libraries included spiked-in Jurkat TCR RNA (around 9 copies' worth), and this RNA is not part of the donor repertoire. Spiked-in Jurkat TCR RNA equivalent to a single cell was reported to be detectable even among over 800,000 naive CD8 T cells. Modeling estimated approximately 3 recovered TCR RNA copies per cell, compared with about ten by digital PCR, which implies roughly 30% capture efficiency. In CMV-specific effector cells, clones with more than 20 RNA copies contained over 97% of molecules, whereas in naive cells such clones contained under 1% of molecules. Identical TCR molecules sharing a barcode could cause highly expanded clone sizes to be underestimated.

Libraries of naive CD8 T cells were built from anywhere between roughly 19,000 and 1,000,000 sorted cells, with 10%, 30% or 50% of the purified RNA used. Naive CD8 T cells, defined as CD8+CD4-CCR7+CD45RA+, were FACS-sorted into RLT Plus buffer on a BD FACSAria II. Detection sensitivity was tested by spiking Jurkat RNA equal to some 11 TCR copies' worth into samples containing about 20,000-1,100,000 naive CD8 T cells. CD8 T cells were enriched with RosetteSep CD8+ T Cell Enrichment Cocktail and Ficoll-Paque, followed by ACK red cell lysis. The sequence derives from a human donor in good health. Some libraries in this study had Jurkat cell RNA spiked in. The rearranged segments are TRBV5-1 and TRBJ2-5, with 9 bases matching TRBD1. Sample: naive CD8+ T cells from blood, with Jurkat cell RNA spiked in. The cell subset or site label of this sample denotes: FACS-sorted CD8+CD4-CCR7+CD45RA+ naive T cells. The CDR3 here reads CASSVPGQGLEETQYF. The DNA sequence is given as TGCGCCAGCAGCGTTCCGGGACAGGGATTGGAGGAGACCCAGTACTTC.